The clone carrying this TCR beta chain was counted only a few times. Its matching antigen is unknown. The CDR3 sequence is 13 residues long. The ends were cut back, 6 bases at V and 8 bases at J, with 16 bases in the middle. Patients underwent thyroid surgery, and none had received any treatment before it. The data belong to a study of metastatic and nonmetastatic thyroid tumors. Study in general: Repertoire comparisons spanned blood and tumor or nodule tissue from malignant and benign thyroid patients. General study findings and limits: Relative to benign nodules, malignant thyroid tumors were reportedly characterized by significantly elevated TCR beta diversity in blood and tumor.

Original methodology: For papillary thyroid cancer, a distant-metastasis classifier was constructed from CDR3 differences observed across clinicopathological groups. TCRdb re-analyzed the PCR reads through MiXCR. The V and J calls here are based on TCRdb, not the publication. Here the sample spans 9,900 or so clones, roughly 30% being singletons. Sequencing input: tumor tissue. This sequence originates from a female donor with papillary thyroid cancer or a benign thyroid nodule (not recorded which). Some clones in this sample may be carry-over from other donors' samples. The chain couples TRBV12-3 or TRBV12-4 to TRBJ1-2; tentatively, D is TRBD1 (5 bases). The DNA of the CDR3 is TGTGCCAGCAGGCCTGGGACGGGCCCCGGCTACACCTTC. This sequence encodes CASRPGTGPGYTF.